The entry below gives a single T cell receptor (beta chain) sequence along with its context. Its antigen remains unidentified. Repertoires were sampled repeatedly during chemoradiotherapy. The sample is drawn from a study of chemoradiotherapy in HPV16-positive cancers. Across the study: Candidate HPV-specific clones and shared TCR motifs came from two HPV16-positive patients.

Method: immunoSEQ multiplex PCR; TCRdb's copy keeps in-frame clones and lacks some. The sample has roughly 70,000 clones, about nine tenths seen once. Study-wide points: HPV-specific T cells were functionally defined from only a couple of HPV16-positive patients.

The origin of this receptor is a human donor with HPV-associated anogenital cancer. This specimen was blood, taken from a patient who underwent chemoradiotherapy.

The CDR3 sequence: CASSLLAGAAYEQYF. CDR3 coding DNA: TGTGCCAGCAGTTTGCTAGCGGGAGCTGCTTACGAGCAGTACTTC. The chain employs TRBV28 and TRBJ2-7, with 10 bases aligning to TRBD2. Trimming took 3 bases from V and 4 from J; bases not matched to a gene: 6. There are 15 residues in the CDR3. CDR1 MDHEN and CDR2 SYDVKM come from the germline V gene.